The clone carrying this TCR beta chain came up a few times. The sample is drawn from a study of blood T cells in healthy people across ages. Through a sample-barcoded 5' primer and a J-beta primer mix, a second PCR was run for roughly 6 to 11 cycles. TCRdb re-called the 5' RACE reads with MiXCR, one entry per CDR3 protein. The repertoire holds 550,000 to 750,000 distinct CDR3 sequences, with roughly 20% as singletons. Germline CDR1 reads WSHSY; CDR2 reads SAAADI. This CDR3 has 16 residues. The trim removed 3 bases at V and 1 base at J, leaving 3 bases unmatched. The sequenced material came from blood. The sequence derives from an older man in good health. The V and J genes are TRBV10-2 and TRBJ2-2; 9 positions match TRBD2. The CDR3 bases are TGCGCCAGCAGTGATCGCGGGAGGGTGAACACCGGGGAGCTGTTTTTT. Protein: CASSDRGRVNTGELFF.